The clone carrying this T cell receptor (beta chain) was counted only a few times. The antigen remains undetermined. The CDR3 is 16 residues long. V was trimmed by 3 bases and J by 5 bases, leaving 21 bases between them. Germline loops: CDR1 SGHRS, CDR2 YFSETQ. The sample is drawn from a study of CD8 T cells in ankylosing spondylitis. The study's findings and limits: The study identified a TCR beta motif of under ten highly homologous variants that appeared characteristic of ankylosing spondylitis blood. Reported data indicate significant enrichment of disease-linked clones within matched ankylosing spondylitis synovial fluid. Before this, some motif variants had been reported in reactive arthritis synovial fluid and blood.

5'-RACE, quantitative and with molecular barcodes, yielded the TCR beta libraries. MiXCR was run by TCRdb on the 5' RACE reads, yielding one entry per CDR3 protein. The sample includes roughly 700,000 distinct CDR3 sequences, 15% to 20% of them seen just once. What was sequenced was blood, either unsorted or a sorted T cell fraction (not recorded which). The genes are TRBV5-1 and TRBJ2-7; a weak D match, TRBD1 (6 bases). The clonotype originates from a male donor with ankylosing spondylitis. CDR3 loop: CASSWTVPHSGDEQYF. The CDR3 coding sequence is TGCGCCAGCAGCTGGACTGTGCCGCATTCAGGGGACGAGCAGTACTTC.